This T cell receptor (beta chain) emerged from a study of blood T cell repertoires in COVID-19. Background on the study: Nucleic acid was either cDNA or gDNA, and it came from T cells, B-cell-depleted T cells, or PBMCs.

In the original workflow: From reference gene primer amplification, estimates of nucleated cell counts were derived. Clones were sequenced by immunoSEQ multiplex PCR, and TCRdb holds only the in-frame ones, with some missing. V and J calls and clone size are those listed in that table; D and trimming were worked out from the DNA. The profile shows over 25,000 clones, under 85% of them singletons. V was shortened by 8 bases and J by 1 base, with 14 bases between the two germline ends. The CDR3 consists of 14 residues. CDR1 and CDR2 (germline): MNHEY, SVGAGI. The genes are TRBV6-5 and TRBJ2-5; perhaps TRBD1 as D (6 bases). Source material: peripheral blood. The source of this sequence is a man older than 75 with acute or convalescent COVID-19. In DNA, the CDR3 is TGTGCCAGCGCCAGGGGTTGGGCCCAAGAGACCCAGTACTTC. Translation gives CASARGWAQETQYF.